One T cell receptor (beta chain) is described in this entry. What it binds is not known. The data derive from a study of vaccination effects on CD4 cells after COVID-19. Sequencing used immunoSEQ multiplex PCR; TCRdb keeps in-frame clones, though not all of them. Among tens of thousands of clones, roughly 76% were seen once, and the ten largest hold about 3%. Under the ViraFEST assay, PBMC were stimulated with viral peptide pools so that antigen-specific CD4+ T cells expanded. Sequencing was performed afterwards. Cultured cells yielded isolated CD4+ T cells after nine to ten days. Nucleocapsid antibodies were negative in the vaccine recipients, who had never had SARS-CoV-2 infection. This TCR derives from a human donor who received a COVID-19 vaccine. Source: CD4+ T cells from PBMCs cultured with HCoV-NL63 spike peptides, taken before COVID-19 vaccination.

The CDR3 protein is CASSQGVTNYGYTF. DNA of the CDR3: TGTGCCAGCAGCCAAGGGGTAACTAACTATGGCTACACCTTC. V and J are TRBV14 and TRBJ1-2; D not resolved. Trimming took 1 base from V and 0 from J, leaving 6 bases between them. Germline V gene lookup returns CDR1 SGHDN and CDR2 FVKESK. CDR3 length: 14 amino acids.